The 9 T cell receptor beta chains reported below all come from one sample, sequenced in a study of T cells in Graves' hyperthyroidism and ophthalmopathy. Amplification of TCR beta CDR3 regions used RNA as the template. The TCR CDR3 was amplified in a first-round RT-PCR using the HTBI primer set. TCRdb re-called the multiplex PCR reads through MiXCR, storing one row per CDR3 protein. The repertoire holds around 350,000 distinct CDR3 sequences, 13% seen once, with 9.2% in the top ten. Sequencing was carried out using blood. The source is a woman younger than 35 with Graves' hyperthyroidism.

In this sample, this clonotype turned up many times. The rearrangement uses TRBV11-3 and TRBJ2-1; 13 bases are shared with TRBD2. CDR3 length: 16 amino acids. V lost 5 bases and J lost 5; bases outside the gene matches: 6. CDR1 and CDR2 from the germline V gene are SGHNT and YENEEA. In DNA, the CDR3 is TGTGCCAGCAGCACGGGGACTAGCGGGGCCCACAATGAGCAGTTCTTC. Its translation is CASSTGTSGAHNEQFF. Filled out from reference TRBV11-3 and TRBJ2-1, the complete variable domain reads EAGVVQSPRYKIIEKKQPVAFWCNPISGHNTLYWYLQNLGQGPELLIRYENEEAVDDSQLPKDRFSAERLKGVDSTLKIQPAELGDSAVYLCASSTGTSGAHNEQFFGPGTRLTVL.

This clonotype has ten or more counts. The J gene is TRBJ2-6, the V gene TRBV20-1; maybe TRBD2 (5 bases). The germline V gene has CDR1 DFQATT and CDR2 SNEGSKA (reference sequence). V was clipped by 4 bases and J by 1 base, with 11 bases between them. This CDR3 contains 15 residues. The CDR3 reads CSAKASGSGANVLTF. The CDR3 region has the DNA TGCAGTGCTAAAGCTTCGGGGTCTGGGGCCAACGTCCTGACTTTC.

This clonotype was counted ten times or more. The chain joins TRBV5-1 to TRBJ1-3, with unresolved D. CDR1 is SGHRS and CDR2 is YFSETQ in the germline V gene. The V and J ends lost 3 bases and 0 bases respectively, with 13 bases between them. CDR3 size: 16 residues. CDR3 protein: CASSWKTGDSGNTIYF. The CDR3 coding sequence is TGCGCCAGCAGCTGGAAGACGGGCGACTCTGGAAACACCATATATTTT.

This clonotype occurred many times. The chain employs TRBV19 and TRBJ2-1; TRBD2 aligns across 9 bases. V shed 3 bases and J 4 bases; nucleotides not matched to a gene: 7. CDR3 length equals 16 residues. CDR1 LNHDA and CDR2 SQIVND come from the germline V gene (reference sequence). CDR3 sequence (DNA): TGTGCCAGTAGTATGGGGGGCGGGGGGGGTTACAATGAGCAGTTCTTC. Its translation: CASSMGGGGGYNEQFF.

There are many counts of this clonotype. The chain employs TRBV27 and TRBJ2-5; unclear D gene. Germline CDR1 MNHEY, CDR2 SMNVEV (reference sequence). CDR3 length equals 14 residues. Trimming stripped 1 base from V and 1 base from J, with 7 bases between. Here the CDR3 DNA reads TGTGCCAGCAGTTTATTTGGCAGCCAAGAGACCCAGTACTTC. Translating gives CASSLFGSQETQYF.

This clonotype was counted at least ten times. The DNA for the CDR3 is TGTGCCAGCAGCTTCTTGCTGACTAGCGGGAGGGCTAGCCCTTACAATGAGCAGTTCTTC. Amino acids: CASSFLLTSGRASPYNEQFF. V gene TRBV7-8 combines with J gene TRBJ2-1; TRBD2 agrees at 14 bases. Trimming removed 3 bases from V and 4 bases from J; junction bases left unmatched: 14. The CDR3 runs to 20 residues. CDR1 and CDR2 from the germline V gene are SGHVS and FQNEAQ.

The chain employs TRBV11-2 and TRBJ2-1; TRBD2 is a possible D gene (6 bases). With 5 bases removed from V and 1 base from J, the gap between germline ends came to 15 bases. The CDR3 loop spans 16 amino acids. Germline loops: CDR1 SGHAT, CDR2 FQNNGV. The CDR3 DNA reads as TGTGCCAGCAGCGCTCCGGGTGGGGGGTCCTACAATGAGCAGTTCTTC. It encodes CASSAPGGGSYNEQFF.

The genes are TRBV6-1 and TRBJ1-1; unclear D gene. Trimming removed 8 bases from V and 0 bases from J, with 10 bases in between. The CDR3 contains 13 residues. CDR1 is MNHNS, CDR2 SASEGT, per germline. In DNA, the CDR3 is TGTGCCAGCTCGGTAGGGATGAACACTGAAGCTTTCTTT. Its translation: CASSVGMNTEAFF.

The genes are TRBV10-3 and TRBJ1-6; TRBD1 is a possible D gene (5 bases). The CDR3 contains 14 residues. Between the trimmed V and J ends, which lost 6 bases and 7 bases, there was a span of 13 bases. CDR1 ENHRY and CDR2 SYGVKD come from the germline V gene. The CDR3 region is CAIRPGLLNSPLHF. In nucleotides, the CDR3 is TGTGCCATCAGGCCGGGACTGCTAAATTCACCCCTCCACTTT.